A selection of T cell receptor beta chains follows, all from one sample in a study of shared clonotypes between healthy human individuals. Some clones are missing from TCRdb's copy, which holds only in-frame ones; the method was immunoSEQ multiplex PCR. The table includes under 750,000 clones, over 60% detected once. Input material: memory CD4+ T cells sorted from blood. These receptors originate from a woman in her 30s in good health. Each CDR3 is given with its conserved first and last residue. D genes are given only for firm matches. The size entry is marked missing in some rows and otherwise reads once, few, many or a size class.

cdr3_nt	cdr3_aa	v_call	j_call	d_call	clone_size
TGTGCCAGTGGCGGTATCGGGGCGGTTAGTAGGATTGGCTACACCTTC	CASGGIGAVSRIGYTF	TRBV19	TRBJ1-2	.	.
TGCGCCAGCAGTGATACCGGGACAGGGTCCTACGAGCAGTACTTC	CASSDTGTGSYEQYF	TRBV10-2	TRBJ2-7	TRBD1	.
TGCGCCAGCAGCCCCACCCCAGGGGGCATCACTATCCTGCAGTACTTC	CASSPTPGGITILQYF	TRBV5-1	TRBJ2-7	TRBD1	.
TGTGCCAGCAGACCAAGGAATCCACCTTACGAGCAGTACTTC	CASRPRNPPYEQYF	TRBV6-1	TRBJ2-7	.	.
TGTGCCAGCAGGGGTGGAGGGCGTCAGCCCCAGCATTTT	CASRGGGRQPQHF	TRBV28	TRBJ1-5	.	.
TGTGCCAGTCGTCTGGGCTCTGGGGCCAACGTCCTGACTTTC	CASRLGSGANVLTF	TRBV6-6	TRBJ2-6	.	.
TGTGCAAGTCGCACCTTAAGACAGCAGCGGGATCAGCCCCAGCATTTT	CASRTLRQQRDQPQHF	TRBV12-2	TRBJ1-5	.	.
TGTGCCAGCAGACCAGGGGGCAGGGACCGAACAACTAATGAAAAACTGTTTTTT	CASRPGGRDRTTNEKLFF	TRBV27	TRBJ1-4	TRBD1	.
TGTGCCAGTAGTGCCCGCGAGTATCAGCCCCAGCATTTT	CASSAREYQPQHF	TRBV19	TRBJ1-5	.	.
TGCGCCAGCAGCCGTCCCACTAGCGGGGGGCCCTACAATGAGCAGTTCTTC	CASSRPTSGGPYNEQFF	TRBV5-1	TRBJ2-1	TRBD2	.
TGTGCCAGCGTCCAGGGGGGATCGTACACTGAAGCTTTCTTT	CASVQGGSYTEAFF	TRBV6-5	TRBJ1-1	TRBD1	.
TGTGCCAGCAGCTCACTAGTGGGAGCAGATACGCAGTATTTT	CASSSLVGADTQYF	TRBV11-3	TRBJ2-3	.	.
TGCGCCAGCAGCCCCATGGTCTCTGGGGCCAACGTCCTGACTTTC	CASSPMVSGANVLTF	TRBV5-1	TRBJ2-6	.	few
TGTGCCAGCACCTTGACCGGGAACACTGAAGCTTTCTTT	CASTLTGNTEAFF	TRBV28	TRBJ1-1	.	.
TGTGCCAGCAGCTTAAGGGGACAGGGGGCTCGGAACACTGAAGCTTTCTTT	CASSLRGQGARNTEAFF	TRBV7-2	TRBJ1-1	TRBD1	few
TGTGCCAGCAGCAAAGTGTGCAGCTTTAGCCGGTGGAATCAGCCCCAGCATTTT	CASSKVCSFSRWNQPQHF	TRBV21-1	TRBJ1-5	.	once
TGTGCCAGCAGCCAAGACGCGGGACATCTCAAAAACATTCAGTACTTC	CASSQDAGHLKNIQYF	TRBV16	TRBJ2-4	.	.
TGTGCCAGCAGTTACTCGTGGGAGAACTATGGCTACACCTTC	CASSYSWENYGYTF	TRBV6-5	TRBJ1-2	.	once
TGTGCCAGCTCACCCTTCACAGATACGCAGTATTTT	CASSPFTDTQYF	TRBV18	TRBJ2-3	.	once
TGTGCCAGCGCGACGAGGAAGGGCGATAGCAATCAGCCCCAGCATTTT	CASATRKGDSNQPQHF	TRBV28	TRBJ1-5	.	many
TGTGCCAGCAGTTTAGGGGCAGGGAGGGACTATGGCTACACCTTC	CASSLGAGRDYGYTF	TRBV28	TRBJ1-2	.	.
TGTGCCAGCAGCTCCACGTTCGGGATGAACACCGGGGAGCTGTTTTTT	CASSSTFGMNTGELFF	TRBV7-9	TRBJ2-2	.	once
TGTGCCAGCAGCTTAGTTTGGACTAGCGGACTCAGCACAGATACGCAGTATTTT	CASSLVWTSGLSTDTQYF	TRBV7-9	TRBJ2-3	TRBD2	.
TGTGCCAGCAACAGGGTCAATTCACCCCTCCACTTT	CASNRVNSPLHF	TRBV25-1	TRBJ1-6	.	.
TGTGCCAGCAGTGAACAGGGTAGCGGGAGCAATGAGCAGTTCTTC	CASSEQGSGSNEQFF	TRBV2	TRBJ2-1	TRBD2	.
TGTGCCAGCAGCCCCCCGCCCCCGTTTCCTTCCGAGCAGTACTTC	CASSPPPPFPSEQYF	TRBV11-2	TRBJ2-7	.	.
TGCGCCAGCAGCTTGGGGACTAATGAGCAGTTCTTC	CASSLGTNEQFF	TRBV5-1	TRBJ2-1	.	.
TGTGCCAGCAGCACGCGGACGGCCTCTGGGGAGCTGTTTTTT	CASSTRTASGELFF	TRBV11-3	TRBJ2-2	.	.
TGCGCCAGCAGCTTGGAAAGACCTAGCGGGAGGGGGAACACCGGGGAGCTGTTTTTT	CASSLERPSGRGNTGELFF	TRBV5-1	TRBJ2-2	TRBD2	few
TGCAGTGCTCTCAGTTATGAAAAACTGTTTTTT	CSALSYEKLFF	TRBV20-1	TRBJ1-4	.	once
TGTGCCTGGAGTGCTGGGACAACCAATCAGCCCCAGCATTTT	CAWSAGTTNQPQHF	TRBV30	TRBJ1-5	.	.
TGTGCCAGCAGGACTAGCCGGGACCGGGAGCAGTTCTTC	CASRTSRDREQFF	TRBV6-5	TRBJ2-1	TRBD2	.
TGTGCCAGTGCGGCTAGGGAAGCCCTCAGCTCCTACGAGCAGTACTTC	CASAAREALSSYEQYF	TRBV11-2	TRBJ2-7	.	.
TGTGCCAGCAGCACCCGGACAGGGAGCAATCAGCCCCAGCATTTT	CASSTRTGSNQPQHF	TRBV7-2	TRBJ1-5	TRBD1	.
TGTGCCAGCAGTGAAAGTACAGGTAACCGCAATCAGCCCCAGCATTTT	CASSESTGNRNQPQHF	TRBV2	TRBJ1-5	.	few
TGTGCTTCCGGGGGGAGGGAGGGCCGTGAGACCCAGTACTTC	CASGGREGRETQYF	TRBV19	TRBJ2-5	TRBD2	.
TGTGCCACCAGCAGAGGCAAAGGGGGCGGTGGCTACACCTTC	CATSRGKGGGGYTF	TRBV15	TRBJ1-2	TRBD1	.
TGTGCCAGCAGTAGAACAGGGGGCACTGAAGCTTTCTTT	CASSRTGGTEAFF	TRBV28	TRBJ1-1	TRBD1	.
TGTGCCAGCAGCGCAGCACCTACCGGGGAGCTGTTTTTT	CASSAAPTGELFF	TRBV7-6	TRBJ2-2	.	once
TGTGCCTGGAGCGCTCTGGGGTCTGCCCCCCCGGGCTACACCTTC	CAWSALGSAPPGYTF	TRBV30	TRBJ1-2	.	.
TGTGCCAGCAGTAGCAGGGACAGGGTGAATCCGCTCGAAAAACTGTTTTTT	CASSSRDRVNPLEKLFF	TRBV27	TRBJ1-4	TRBD1	few
TGTGCCAGTAGTATGGTAGGACAGGGCAATCAGCCCCAGCATTTT	CASSMVGQGNQPQHF	TRBV19	TRBJ1-5	TRBD1	.
TGTGCCTGGAGTCTTCTTCGTGGAAACACCATATATTTT	CAWSLLRGNTIYF	TRBV30	TRBJ1-3	.	.
TGTGCCAGCAGCCGAAAAGCGGGAGGGGGAGAGACCCAGTACTTC	CASSRKAGGGETQYF	TRBV5-4	TRBJ2-5	TRBD2	.
TGTGCCAGCAGGGACCCGGACCTTTTTGAAGAGCAGTACTTC	CASRDPDLFEEQYF	TRBV6-1	TRBJ2-7	.	.
TGTGCCAGCGGTACAGGGAACTCTGGAAACACCATATATTTT	CASGTGNSGNTIYF	TRBV6-1	TRBJ1-3	.	.
TGTGCCAGTAGAGGGGCAGGGCAGTATCAGCCCCAGCATTTT	CASRGAGQYQPQHF	TRBV19	TRBJ1-5	.	.
TGTGCCAGCAGCGTAGGTCAGGGGGCAGATTCACCCCTCCACTTT	CASSVGQGADSPLHF	TRBV9	TRBJ1-6	TRBD1	.
TGCGCCAGCAGCCCCATCCTGCGGATCAGCAATCAGCCCCAGCATTTT	CASSPILRISNQPQHF	TRBV5-1	TRBJ1-5	.	.
TGTGCCAGCTCACCACCGGACCGGGACAGAAACACTGAAGCTTTCTTT	CASSPPDRDRNTEAFF	TRBV18	TRBJ1-1	TRBD1	.